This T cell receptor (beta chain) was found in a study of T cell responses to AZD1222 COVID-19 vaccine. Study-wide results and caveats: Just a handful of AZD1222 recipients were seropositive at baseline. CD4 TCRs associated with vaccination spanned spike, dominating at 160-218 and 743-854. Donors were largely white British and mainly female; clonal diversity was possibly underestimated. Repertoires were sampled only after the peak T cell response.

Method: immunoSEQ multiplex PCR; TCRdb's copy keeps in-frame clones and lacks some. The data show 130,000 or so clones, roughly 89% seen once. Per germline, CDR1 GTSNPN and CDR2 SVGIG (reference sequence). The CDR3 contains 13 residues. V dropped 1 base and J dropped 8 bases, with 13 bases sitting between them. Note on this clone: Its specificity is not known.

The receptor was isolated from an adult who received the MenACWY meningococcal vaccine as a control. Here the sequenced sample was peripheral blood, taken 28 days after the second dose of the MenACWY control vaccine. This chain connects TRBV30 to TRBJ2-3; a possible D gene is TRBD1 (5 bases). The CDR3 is CAWSEGVRGTQYF. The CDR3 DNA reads TGTGCCTGGAGTGAAGGGGTTAGGGGTACGCAGTATTTT.